Listed below are T cell receptor beta chains from one sample, sequenced in a study of memory CD4+ T cells and cytomegalovirus serostatus. Using immunoSEQ multiplex PCR, the repertoire was profiled, and TCRdb retains in-frame clones only, with some absent. The table lists some 41,000 clones, around 80% of them singletons. Input material: memory CD4+ T cells from blood. The receptors originated from an adult in good health and CMV-seronegative. Both conserved end residues are part of each CDR3. D genes are given only for firm matches. For some rows the clone size is stated as once, few or many, or as a class when expanded; others skip it.

>once|TRBV5-1|NA|14|TRBJ1-3
TGCGCCAGCAGCTTGGATCAAAGGACCAACACCATATATTTT
CASSLDQRTNTIYF
>NA|TRBV11-1|TRBD1|16|TRBJ1-3
TGTGCCAGCAGCCGTAACAGGGGGAGAGCTGGAAACACCATATATTTT
CASSRNRGRAGNTIYF
>once|TRBV7-9|NA|14|TRBJ2-2
TGTGCCAGCTCTAAAGGGGCGAACACCGGGGAGCTGTTTTTT
CASSKGANTGELFF
>NA|TRBV10-3|TRBD1|15|TRBJ2-5
TGTGCCATCAGTCTGGACAGGGGCGCAAGAGAGACCCAGTACTTC
CAISLDRGARETQYF
>NA|TRBV19|NA|14|TRBJ2-7
TGTGCCAGTAGTATCCGGCACCGGAACTACGAGCAGTACTTC
CASSIRHRNYEQYF
>NA|TRBV19|TRBD1|14|TRBJ2-7
TGTGCCAGTAGTGCTCGGGACAGACCCTACGAGCAGTACTTC
CASSARDRPYEQYF
>NA|TRBV28|NA|13|TRBJ1-4
TGTGCCAGCAGTTCGGCGGGGAATGAAAAACTGTTTTTT
CASSSAGNEKLFF
>NA|TRBV10-2|NA|12|TRBJ2-7
TGCGCCAGCAGTGAGACCTTCGGCGAGCAGTACTTC
CASSETFGEQYF
>few|TRBV28|TRBD2|15|TRBJ2-1
TGTGCCAGCAGTTTAGGCGGGAGAAGAAGCAATGAGCAGTTCTTC
CASSLGGRRSNEQFF
>once|TRBV6-5|NA|11|TRBJ2-1
TGTGCCAGCAGTTATTCCAATGAGCAGTTCTTC
CASSYSNEQFF
>NA|TRBV6-5|TRBD1|13|TRBJ1-2
TGTGCAGTGAAACAGGGGGCCAACTATGGCTACACCTTC
CAVKQGANYGYTF
>NA|TRBV7-8|NA|15|TRBJ2-3
TGTGCCAGCAGCAGAGCGGTAACTAGCACAGATACGCAGTATTTT
CASSRAVTSTDTQYF
>NA|TRBV14|NA|16|TRBJ2-3
TGTGCCAGCAGCCTCGGAGGGTATCGAACAACAGATACGCAGTATTTT
CASSLGGYRTTDTQYF
>NA|TRBV10-3|NA|13|TRBJ2-5
TGTGCCATCAGTGAGGGGCGGGGCGAGACCCAGTACTTC
CAISEGRGETQYF
>NA|TRBV10-3|NA|13|TRBJ2-1
TGTGCCATCAGGGGGTGGGCGAGCAATGAGCAGTTCTTC
CAIRGWASNEQFF
>NA|TRBV5-1|NA|13|TRBJ2-7
TGCGCCAGCAGCTTGGGACTAGTGCGGGAGCAGTACTTC
CASSLGLVREQYF
>NA|TRBV7-2|TRBD1|17|TRBJ2-2
TGTGCCAGCAGCTTAGCGGCCCAGGGGGCGTACACCGGGGAGCTGTTTTTT
CASSLAAQGAYTGELFF
>NA|TRBV5-1|NA|14|TRBJ2-2
TGCGCCAGCAGCTTGGGCAGCGCCGCCGGGGAGCTGTTTTTT
CASSLGSAAGELFF
>NA|TRBV7-2|TRBD1|13|TRBJ2-7
TGTGCCAGCAGCCAGGGGGCCTACTACGAGCAGTACTTC
CASSQGAYYEQYF
>NA|TRBV28|NA|14|TRBJ2-2
TGTGCCAGCAGTTCCATCCAGAACACCGGGGAGCTGTTTTTT
CASSSIQNTGELFF
>few|TRBV2|NA|11|TRBJ2-2
TGTGCCAGCACGAACACCGGGGAGCTGTTTTTT
CASTNTGELFF
>NA|TRBV7-2|TRBD1|14|TRBJ1-2
TGTGCCAGCAGCTTAGATACCAGGGGGGACGGCTACACCTTC
CASSLDTRGDGYTF
>NA|TRBV4-2|NA|12|TRBJ2-7
TGTGCCAGCAGCCAAGTGGGCTACGAGCAGTACTTC
CASSQVGYEQYF
>few|TRBV7-9|NA|15|TRBJ1-1
TGTGCCAGCAGCTTGCCACAGGGAATGAACACTGAAGCTTTCTTT
CASSLPQGMNTEAFF
>few|TRBV28|NA|14|TRBJ1-1
TGTGCCAGCAGTTTATTTCAGGCGAAAGCTGAAGCTTTCTTT
CASSLFQAKAEAFF